This T cell receptor (beta chain) was identified during a study of T-cell reconstitution after alpha-beta-depleted transplantation in children. As it was prepared, the TCRbeta library received unique molecular identifiers. Via MiXCR, TCRdb re-called the PCR reads, giving one row per CDR3 protein. The data show about 420,000 distinct CDR3 sequences, 15% to 20% seen once. A few counts support this clonotype. The CDR3 contains 15 residues. V was cut by 0 bases and J by 2 bases, with 11 bases left in between. From germline, CDR1 is ENHRY and CDR2 SYGVKD. The chain is built from TRBV10-3 and TRBJ2-7; D tentatively fits TRBD1 or TRBD2 (6 bases each). This receptor was obtained from a boy under two years old who had a stem cell transplant for Wiskott-Aldrich syndrome, so the T cells may come from the graft donor. The sequencing here drew on PBMCs, mostly from graft donor cells, taken 360 days after TCRalphabeta/CD19-depleted stem cell transplant. The CDR3 loop is CAISESGGAPYEQYF. CDR3 DNA sequence: TGTGCCATCAGTGAGTCGGGGGGCGCACCCTACGAGCAGTACTTC.